This TCR beta chain was documented in a study of blood T cell repertoires in COVID-19. Across the whole study: Sites in the United States, Italy and Spain provided acute and convalescent COVID-19 samples. Sample material is recorded as cDNA or gDNA derived from T cells, B-cell-depleted T cells, or PBMCs.

Seattle's enrolled individuals joined amid active infection and were then monitored longitudinally. CDR3 size: 14 residues. Trimming stripped 4 bases from V and 5 bases from J, with 15 bases between. Germline CDR1 WNHNN, CDR2 SYGVQD (reference sequence). In the authors' workflow: Amplification with reference gene primers provided the estimates of nucleated cell counts. Sequencing used immunoSEQ multiplex PCR; TCRdb keeps in-frame clones, though not all of them. That table furnishes V, J and clone size, whereas the DNA furnished D and trimming. The sample lists about 80,000 clones; 75% to 85% were seen once.

The rearrangement links TRBV10-1 to TRBJ2-7; maybe TRBD2 (5 bases). Sequencing input: peripheral blood. The clonotype originates from a man between 50 and 59 years old with COVID-19, enrolled during active disease. This CDR3 is CASSVERNQHEQYF. The CDR3 DNA is TGCGCCAGCAGTGTCGAGCGGAACCAACACGAGCAGTACTTC.